Following are 18 T cell receptor beta chains from one sample sequenced in a study of memory CD4+ T cells and cytomegalovirus serostatus. Sequenced by immunoSEQ multiplex PCR; TCRdb stores in-frame clones only, minus some. The sample has about 61,000 clones, 80% seen once. The sort gate was single viable CD3+CD4+CD8-CD45RO+ cells for memory CD4+ T cells. Material for sequencing was memory CD4+ T cells from blood. These receptors were obtained from an adult in good health and CMV-seronegative. Some clones in this sample may be carry-over from other donors' samples.

The V and J genes are TRBV7-2 and TRBJ2-3, with 7 bases that match TRBD2. This CDR3 region has 17 residues. The junction had 11 bases not matched to a gene; V was cut back by 3 bases and J by 2 bases. Looked up from germline, CDR1 is SGHTA and CDR2 is FQGNSA. CDR3 loop: CASSLQFGEGYTDTQYF. The CDR3 nucleotides are TGTGCCAGCAGCTTGCAGTTTGGGGAGGGCTACACAGATACGCAGTATTTT.

The chain has TRBV11-2 and TRBJ1-6; tentative D call: TRBD1 (5 bases). V gave up 5 bases and J gave up 9 bases, with 17 bases separating them. In germline, CDR1 is SGHAT, CDR2 FQNNGV. There are 15 residues in the CDR3. The CDR3 DNA reads TGTGCCAGCAGCCTCGGGACCGCCTTAGGTTCACCCCTCCACTTT. Its protein is CASSLGTALGSPLHF. Combining the CDR3 with reference TRBV11-2 and TRBJ1-6 gives the whole variable domain EAGVAQSPRYKIIEKRQSVAFWCNPISGHATLYWYQQILGQGPKLLIQFQNNGVVDDSQLPKDRFSAERLKGVDSTLKIQPAKLEDSAVYLCASSLGTALGSPLHFGNGTRLTVT.

This chain connects TRBV28 to TRBJ1-1; D unclear. The CDR3 loop spans 12 amino acids. The germline gives CDR1 MDHEN, CDR2 SYDVKM. V was cut by 6 bases and J by 4 bases, with 9 bases left in between. The CDR3 reads CASRVGSTEAFF. The CDR3 region has the DNA TGTGCCAGCAGGGTGGGGTCCACTGAAGCTTTCTTT.

This chain joins TRBV28 and TRBJ1-5, with 10 nucleotides matching TRBD1. The V gene end was trimmed by 6 bases and the J gene end by 4 bases; junction bases not matched to a gene: 6. Per germline, CDR1 MDHEN and CDR2 SYDVKM. There are 15 residues in the CDR3. CDR3 nucleotide sequence: TGTGCCAGCAGGTCTACGGGACAGGGGAATCAGCCCCAGCATTTT. Protein: CASRSTGQGNQPQHF.

V gene TRBV18 combines with J gene TRBJ2-6; 7 bases agree with TRBD1. The germline gives CDR1 KGHSH, CDR2 LQKENI. The CDR3 runs 17 residues. J was trimmed by 1 base and V by 1 base; bases with no gene match: 4. CDR3 nucleotides: TGTGCCAGCTCACCACAGGGGGCCAATTCTGGGGCCAACGTCCTGACTTTC. Protein sequence: CASSPQGANSGANVLTF.

A few counts support this clone. V is TRBV2 and J is TRBJ1-5, with D possibly being TRBD1 (5 bases). Trimming pared 6 bases from V and 6 bases from J, leaving 9 bases between. Germline assignment: CDR1 SNHLY and CDR2 FYNNEI. CDR3 length equals 12 residues. CDR3 loop: CASSRVTQPQHF. The CDR3 DNA is TGTGCCAGCAGCAGGGTCACTCAGCCCCAGCATTTT.

The sample holds a few counts of this clone. This chain connects TRBV5-4 to TRBJ2-5, with 15 bases aligning to TRBD2. This CDR3 contains 15 residues. Per the germline V gene, CDR1 is SGHNT and CDR2 is YYREEE (reference sequence). The J segment lost 3 bases and the V segment lost 4 bases, leaving 1 base of the junction unmatched. CDR3 sequence: CASSRTSGGEETQYF. CDR3 coding DNA: TGTGCCAGCAGCCGGACTAGCGGGGGGGAAGAGACCCAGTACTTC.

The V call is TRBV10-3, the J call TRBJ1-3, with TRBD1 matching 9 bases. This CDR3 comprises 18 residues. The J segment lost 1 base and the V segment lost 6 bases, leaving 13 bases of the junction unmatched. CDR1 and CDR2 from the germline V gene are ENHRY and SYGVKD. CDR3 sequence: CAISPNTGGSGSGNTIYF. In nucleotides, the CDR3 is TGTGCCATCAGCCCTAATACAGGGGGCAGCGGGTCTGGAAACACCATATATTTT.

CDR3 DNA sequence: TGTGCCAGCAGTTTAGACTCCGGTGGCTACACCTTC. Translated, it gives CASSLDSGGYTF. The V gene is TRBV28, the J gene TRBJ1-2; D unresolved. The CDR3 runs 12 residues. The V gene's germline CDR1 is MDHEN and CDR2 SYDVKM. Trimming shortened V by 2 bases and J by 7 bases, and 8 bases separated the two germline ends.

The sample holds one count of this clone. This rearrangement joins TRBV30 to TRBJ2-5; TRBD2 aligns across 7 bases. The CDR3 sequence is 17 residues long. The trim removed 8 bases at V and 1 base at J, leaving 19 bases unmatched. Germline V lookup: CDR1 GTSNPN, CDR2 SVGIG (reference sequence). The CDR3 loop is CALGSGWAGDIQETQYF. The CDR3 nucleotides read TGTGCCCTGGGCTCGGGCTGGGCGGGGGATATCCAAGAGACCCAGTACTTC. Filled out from reference TRBV30 and TRBJ2-5, the complete variable domain reads SQTIHQWPATLVQPVGSPLSLECTVEGTSNPNLYWYRQAAGRGLQLLFYSVGIGQISSEVPQNLSASRPQDRQFILSSKKLLLSDSGFYLCALGSGWAGDIQETQYFGPGTRLLVL.

The chain couples TRBV27 to TRBJ1-6; D might be TRBD1 (5 bases). Between the trimmed V and J ends, which lost 6 bases and 7 bases, there was a span of 16 bases. Germline values: CDR1 MNHEY, CDR2 SMNVEV (reference sequence). The CDR3 sequence is 15 residues long. CDR3: CASRKRPGENSPLHF. The CDR3 DNA sequence: TGTGCCAGCAGAAAACGCCCGGGGGAGAATTCACCCCTCCACTTT.

The chain combines TRBV4-1 with TRBJ2-5; TRBD1 aligns across 9 bases. Germline V lookup: CDR1 MGHRA, CDR2 YSYEKL. The CDR3 runs 17 residues. V was clipped by 3 bases and J by 0 bases; unmatched bases: 8. CDR3 sequence (DNA): TGCGCCAGCAGCCAGGCCGGGACAGGGAGGTACCAAGAGACCCAGTACTTC. This sequence encodes CASSQAGTGRYQETQYF.

This clone was counted a single time. The chain employs TRBV9 and TRBJ1-3, with TRBD1 matching 7 bases. Germline-derived CDR1 and CDR2 are SGDLS and YYNGEE. The CDR3 is 18 residues long. With 0 bases clipped from V and 0 bases from J, the junction kept 9 bases outside the gene matches. CDR3 nucleotide sequence: TGTGCCAGCAGCGTAGAGATCGCAGGGGGTTTCTCTGGAAACACCATATATTTT. Its translation: CASSVEIAGGFSGNTIYF. Full variable domain (remainder filled in from reference TRBV9 and TRBJ1-3): DSGVTQTPKHLITATGQRVTLRCSPRSGDLSVYWYQQSLDQGLQFLIQYYNGEERAKGNILERFSAQQFPDLHSELNLSSLELGDSALYFCASSVEIAGGFSGNTIYFGEGSWLTVV.

The rearrangement links TRBV11-1 to TRBJ2-3, with TRBD2 identical over 8 bases. The CDR3 runs to 17 residues. V trimming: 1 base; J trimming: 6 bases; junction bases outside the gene matches: 12. Germline V gene sequence: CDR1 SGHAT, CDR2 FQDESV (reference sequence). CDR3 amino acids: CASSLDALGASGDTQYF. CDR3 DNA sequence: TGTGCCAGCAGCTTAGATGCCTTAGGGGCTAGCGGGGATACGCAGTATTTT. Combining the CDR3 with reference TRBV11-1 and TRBJ2-3 gives the whole variable domain EAEVAQSPRYKITEKSQAVAFWCDPISGHATLYWYRQILGQGPELLVQFQDESVVDDSQLPKDRFSAERLKGVDSTLKIQPAELGDSAMYLCASSLDALGASGDTQYFGPGTRLTVL.

The chain combines TRBV11-2 with TRBJ2-1, with 11 bases lining up with TRBD1. Germline loops: CDR1 SGHAT, CDR2 FQNNGV. Losses at the gene ends were 1 base for V and 7 bases for J; bases not matched to a gene: 12. The CDR3 is 18 residues long. CDR3: CASSLASYPGQGGNEQFF. The CDR3 DNA is TGTGCCAGCAGCTTAGCCTCATACCCGGGACAGGGGGGAAATGAGCAGTTCTTC.

V is TRBV7-9 and J is TRBJ2-7, with D perhaps TRBD2 (5 bases). The CDR3 is 13 amino acids. Trimming left V 4 bases short and J 1 base short, with 8 bases between. In germline, CDR1 is SEHNR, CDR2 FQNEAQ (reference sequence). DNA of the CDR3: TGTGCCAGCAGCTCCGGACTGTCCTACGAGCAGTACTTC. Amino acid sequence: CASSSGLSYEQYF.

The chain recombines TRBV6-5 with TRBJ1-6; no definite D call. Looked up from germline, CDR1 is MNHEY and CDR2 is SVGAGI. The V end lost 0 bases, the J end lost 8 bases, and 14 bases lay between the germline ends. CDR3 length equals 16 residues. CDR3 in amino acids: CASSYSGGGSDSPLHF. For the CDR3, the DNA is TGTGCCAGCAGTTACTCGGGTGGCGGTTCGGATTCACCCCTCCACTTT.

The chain couples TRBV5-1 to TRBJ1-2; possible D gene TRBD1, 6 bases. Trimming shortened V by 5 bases and J by 2 bases, and 19 bases separated the two germline ends. Germline loops: CDR1 SGHRS, CDR2 YFSETQ. The CDR3 is 16 amino acids. The CDR3, as DNA: TGCGCCAGCAGTTCTAACCCCGGGACAACCAACTATGGCTACACCTTC. Protein sequence: CASSSNPGTTNYGYTF.